The TCR beta chain described here comes from a study of post-analysis software for immune sequencing data. Study-wide points: Patients used roughly five TRBV segments, including TRBV5-6, TRBV5-1 and TRBV20-1, more often than controls. Multiple sclerosis was associated with a significant reduction in normalized Chao1 diversity relative to controls.

CDR3 size: 14 residues. With 6 bases removed from V and 4 bases from J, the gap between germline ends came to 13 bases. Germline-derived CDR1 and CDR2 are SGHRS and YFSETQ. This clonotype was detected only once. Its antigen is not known. cDNA libraries of TCR beta carried unique molecular identifiers. TCRdb re-called the PCR reads through MiXCR, storing one row per CDR3 protein. This table holds about 430,000 distinct CDR3 sequences, approximately 37% found once. The V call is TRBV5-1, the J call TRBJ2-2; D possibly corresponds to TRBD1 (6 bases). The sequence was obtained from a girl aged 2-10 years with multiple sclerosis. The sample comprised blood. CDR3 sequence: CASKWDTSTGELFF. The CDR3 DNA sequence: TGCGCCAGCAAATGGGACACCTCCACCGGGGAGCTGTTTTTT.